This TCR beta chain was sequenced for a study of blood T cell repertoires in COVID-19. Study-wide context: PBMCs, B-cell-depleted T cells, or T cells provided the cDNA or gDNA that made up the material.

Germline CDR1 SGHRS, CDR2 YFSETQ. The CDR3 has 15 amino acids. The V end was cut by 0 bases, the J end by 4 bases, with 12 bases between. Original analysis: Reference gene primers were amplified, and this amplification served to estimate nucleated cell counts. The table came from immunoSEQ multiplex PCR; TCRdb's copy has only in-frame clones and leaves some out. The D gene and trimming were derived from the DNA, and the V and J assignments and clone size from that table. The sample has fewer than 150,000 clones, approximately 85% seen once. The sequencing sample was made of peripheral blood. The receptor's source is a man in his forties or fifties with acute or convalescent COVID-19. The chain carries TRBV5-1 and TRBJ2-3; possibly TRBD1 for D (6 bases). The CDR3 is CASSLDPGVPDTQYF. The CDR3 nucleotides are TGCGCCAGCAGCTTGGATCCAGGGGTCCCAGATACGCAGTATTTT.